One and the same sample provided the 13 T cell receptor beta chains below, sequenced in a study of PD-1 blockade in classical Hodgkin lymphoma. Profiled with immunoSEQ multiplex PCR; TCRdb holds only in-frame clones, not every one. The data show 90,000 to 100,000 clones, roughly 92% seen once. Every single patient, without exception, relapsed after autologous stem cell transplantation, and brentuximab vedotin exposure varied. The starting material was peripheral blood mononuclear cells (PBMCs), obtained at baseline. The receptors originated from a human donor with classical Hodgkin lymphoma.

The chain carries TRBV28 and TRBJ2-1; 8 positions agree with TRBD2. Germline CDR1 MDHEN, CDR2 SYDVKM. After removal of 6 bases from V and 4 bases from J, the junction contained 11 bases not matched to a gene. The CDR3 extends over 16 amino acids. CDR3 bases: TGTGCCAGCAGAACTATCGGGAGGGGGGGTTACAATGAGCAGTTCTTC. Translation: CASRTIGRGGYNEQFF.

The V call is TRBV7-7, the J call TRBJ1-2; no reliable D call. V was clipped by 1 base and J by 2 bases, with 8 bases between them. CDR1 SSHAT and CDR2 FNYEAQ come from the germline V gene (reference sequence). This CDR3 region has 14 residues. Written as DNA, the CDR3 is TGTGCCAGCAGCTTAGTCTACAGAAACTATGGCTACACCTTC. Its translation: CASSLVYRNYGYTF.

The CDR3 coding sequence is TGTGCCAGCAGTTTCGGGCAATTCAATCAGCCCCAGCATTTT. Amino acid sequence: CASSFGQFNQPQHF. The rearrangement joins TRBV28 to TRBJ1-5, with D uncertain. This CDR3 region has 14 residues. CDR1 is MDHEN and CDR2 is SYDVKM in the germline V gene. Trimming cost V 3 bases and J 3 bases, with 9 bases left between them.

The genes are TRBV15 and TRBJ2-1; tentatively, D is TRBD1 or TRBD2 (5 bases each). The CDR3 extends over 13 amino acids. CDR1 and CDR2 from the germline V gene are LNHNV and YYDKDF (reference sequence). V was shortened by 6 bases and J by 5 bases, with 11 bases between the two germline ends. Here the CDR3 DNA reads TGTGCCACCAGTAGCCTGGGGGACAATGAGCAGTTCTTC. Translated: CATSSLGDNEQFF.

The J gene is TRBJ2-3, the V gene TRBV11-2, with TRBD1 matching 10 bases. Trimming cost V 2 bases and J 3 bases; bases outside gene matches: 11. Per the germline V gene, CDR1 is SGHAT and CDR2 is FQNNGV. The CDR3 has 18 amino acids. Here the CDR3 DNA reads TGTGCCAGCAGCTTATTTAAGGTCCGGACAGGGGGAACAGATACGCAGTATTTT. Translated: CASSLFKVRTGGTDTQYF.

The rearrangement uses TRBV4-1 and TRBJ2-7, with 9 positions matching TRBD1. Looked up from germline, CDR1 is MGHRA and CDR2 is YSYEKL. V lost 2 bases, J lost 8 bases, and 10 bases stayed unmatched. The CDR3 has 15 amino acids. CDR3 in amino acids: CASSQPRDRDFKQYF. CDR3 nucleotides: TGCGCCAGCAGCCAACCCCGGGACAGGGATTTTAAGCAGTACTTC.

The CDR3 DNA is TGTGCCAGCAGTTCACCGGGACAACGAACATACTACGAGCAGTACTTC. Amino acid sequence: CASSSPGQRTYYEQYF. The V call is TRBV28, the J call TRBJ2-7; D might be TRBD1 (6 bases). Germline values: CDR1 MDHEN, CDR2 SYDVKM. Trimming left V 4 bases short and J 3 bases short, with 19 bases between. This CDR3 region has 16 residues.

This clone was observed a single time. The chain has TRBV27 and TRBJ1-4; D might be TRBD1 (5 bases). Germline lookup yields CDR1 MNHEY and CDR2 SMNVEV (reference sequence). This CDR3 is 14 amino acids long. Trimming took off 6 bases at V and 8 bases at J, with 16 bases between the two ends. The DNA for the CDR3 is TGTGCCAGCAGCCCGCGAGGGGTGGGAGAAAAACTGTTTTTT. Protein sequence: CASSPRGVGEKLFF.

The CDR3 region has the DNA TGTGCCAGCAGCTTCCCCCGGACTAGCGGGAGACGGAACACCGGGGAGCTGTTTTTT. Translated: CASSFPRTSGRRNTGELFF. The chain uses TRBV21-1 and TRBJ2-2; no check of the table's D call, TRBD2, against the DNA was made. TRBV21-1 is a pseudogene segment. The CDR3 consists of 19 residues.

The chain uses TRBV5-1 and TRBJ1-1; D ambiguous. CDR3 length equals 13 residues. The germline V and J ends were trimmed by 0 bases and 3 bases, with 6 bases remaining between them. CDR1 SGHRS and CDR2 YFSETQ come from the germline V gene. The CDR3 loop is CASSLAGDTEAFF. CDR3 nucleotide sequence: TGCGCCAGCAGCTTGGCCGGGGACACTGAAGCTTTCTTT.

The genes are TRBV6-1 and TRBJ2-2, with 10 bases aligning to TRBD2. The germline V gene encodes CDR1 MNHNS and CDR2 SASEGT. V gave up 4 bases and J gave up 6 bases; unmatched junction bases: 17. This CDR3 contains 19 residues. The CDR3 sequence is CASSARPSSASGSSGELFF. DNA of the CDR3: TGTGCCAGCAGTGCGCGTCCTTCTTCGGCTAGCGGGAGTTCCGGGGAGCTGTTTTTT.

The CDR3 DNA reads as TGTGCCAGCAGCTTAGGTCAGTTTTTTCCCCAGCATTTT. Protein: CASSLGQFFPQHF. This chain connects TRBV7-8 to TRBJ1-5; D is unresolved. There are 13 residues in the CDR3. The germline V gene encodes CDR1 SGHVS and CDR2 FQNEAQ. V was clipped by 1 base and J by 10 bases, with 11 bases between them.

This clone was counted only a few times. V usage is TRBV28 and J usage is TRBJ2-1; D remains unclear. The V gene lost 1 base and the J gene lost 11 bases, with 12 bases spanning the gap. Germline V gene sequence: CDR1 MDHEN, CDR2 SYDVKM. The length of the CDR3 is 13 residues. The CDR3 sequence is CASSLSTVPQQFF. In DNA, the CDR3 is TGTGCCAGCAGTTTATCGACTGTTCCGCAGCAGTTCTTC.